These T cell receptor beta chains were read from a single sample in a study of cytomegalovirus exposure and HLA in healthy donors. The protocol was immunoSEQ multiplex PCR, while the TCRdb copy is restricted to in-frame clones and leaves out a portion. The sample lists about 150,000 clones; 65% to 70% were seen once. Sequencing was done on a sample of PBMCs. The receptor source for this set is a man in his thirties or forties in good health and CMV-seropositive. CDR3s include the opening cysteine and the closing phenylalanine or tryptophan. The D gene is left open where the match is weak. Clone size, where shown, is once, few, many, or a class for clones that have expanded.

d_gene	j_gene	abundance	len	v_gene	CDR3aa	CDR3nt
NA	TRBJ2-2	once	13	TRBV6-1	CASSEWGEGELFF	TGTGCCAGCAGTGAATGGGGCGAAGGGGAGCTGTTTTTT
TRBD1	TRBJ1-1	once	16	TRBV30	CAWSRGTGGFATEAFF	TGTGCCTGGAGTAGGGGGACAGGGGGCTTCGCCACTGAAGCTTTCTTT
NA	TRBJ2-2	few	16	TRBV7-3	CASSPMRNTNTGELFF	TGTGCCAGCAGCCCAATGAGAAATACGAACACCGGGGAGCTGTTTTTT
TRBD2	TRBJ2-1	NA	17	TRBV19	CASSIGTSGNIYNEQFF	TGTGCCAGTAGTATAGGGACTAGCGGGAATATTTACAATGAGCAGTTCTTC
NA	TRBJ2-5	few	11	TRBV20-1	CSARALETQYF	TGCAGTGCTAGGGCATTGGAGACCCAGTACTTC
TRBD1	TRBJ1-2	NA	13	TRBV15	CATHGSSRGGYTF	TGTGCCACCCATGGAAGTAGCAGGGGGGGCTACACCTTC
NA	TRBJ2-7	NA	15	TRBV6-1	CASKFEVDIGYEQYF	TGTGCCAGCAAGTTTGAGGTGGATATCGGCTACGAGCAGTACTTC
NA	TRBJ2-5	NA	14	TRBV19	CASSIVPRAATQYF	TGTGCCAGTAGTATAGTACCCAGGGCGGCGACCCAGTACTTC
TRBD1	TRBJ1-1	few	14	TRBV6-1	CASNGIRGRREAFF	TGTGCCAGCAACGGCATCAGGGGGCGGCGAGAAGCTTTCTTT
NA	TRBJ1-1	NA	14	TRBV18	CASSPDEGQNEAFF	TGTGCCAGCTCACCCGACGAAGGACAGAACGAAGCTTTCTTT
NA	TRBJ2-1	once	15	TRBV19	CASSLQEISYNEQFF	TGTGCCAGTAGTCTTCAGGAAATTTCTTACAATGAGCAGTTCTTC
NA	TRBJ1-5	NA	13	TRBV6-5	CASGRDSNQPQHF	TGTGCCAGCGGTCGCGATAGCAATCAGCCCCAGCATTTT
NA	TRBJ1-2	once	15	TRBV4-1	CASSQRSTTNYGYTF	TGCGCCAGCAGCCAGAGGAGTACGACTAACTATGGCTACACCTTC
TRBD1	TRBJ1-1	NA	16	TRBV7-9	CASSLGGTGQNTEAFF	TGTGCCAGCAGCTTAGGGGGGACAGGCCAGAACACTGAAGCTTTCTTT
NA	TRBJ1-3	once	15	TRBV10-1	CASSGTTSSGNTIYF	TGCGCCAGCAGTGGGACAACGAGCTCTGGAAACACCATATATTTT
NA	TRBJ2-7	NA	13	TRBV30	CAWSPSGSYEQYF	TGTGCCTGGAGTCCCAGCGGCTCCTACGAGCAGTACTTC
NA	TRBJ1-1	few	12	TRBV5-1	CASSLGRTEAFF	TGCGCCAGCAGCCTTGGGCGTACGGAAGCTTTCTTT
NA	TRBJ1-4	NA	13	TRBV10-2	CASRTDARHELFF	TGCGCCAGCCGGACAGACGCCCGTCACGAACTGTTTTTT
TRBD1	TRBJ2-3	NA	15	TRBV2	CASSPRTGGSDTQYF	TGTGCCAGCAGTCCTCGGACAGGGGGATCAGATACGCAGTATTTT
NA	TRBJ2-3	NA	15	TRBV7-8	CASSSPTGITDTQYF	TGTGCCAGCAGCTCCCCGACGGGGATCACAGATACGCAGTATTTT
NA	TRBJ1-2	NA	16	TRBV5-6	CASSLVLRTANYGYTF	TGTGCCAGCAGCTTGGTCCTTCGAACTGCTAACTATGGCTACACCTTC
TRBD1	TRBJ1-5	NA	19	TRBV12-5	CASGLVPGQEGWGNQPQHF	TGTGCTAGTGGTTTGGTACCGGGACAGGAGGGGTGGGGCAATCAGCCCCAGCATTTT
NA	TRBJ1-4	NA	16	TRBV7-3	CASSLTGPGLNEKLFF	TGTGCCAGCAGCTTAACAGGTCCGGGACTGAATGAAAAACTGTTTTTT
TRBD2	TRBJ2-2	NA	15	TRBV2	CASSGGTSATGELFF	TGTGCCAGCAGTGGGGGGACTAGCGCTACCGGGGAGCTGTTTTTT
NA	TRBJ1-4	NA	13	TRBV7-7	CASSLGANEKLFF	TGTGCTAGCAGCTTGGGAGCTAATGAAAAACTGTTTTTT
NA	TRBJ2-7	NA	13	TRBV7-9	CASSFSTPYEQYF	TGTGCCAGCAGTTTTTCAACTCCCTACGAGCAGTACTTC
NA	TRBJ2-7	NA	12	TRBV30	CAWSTGSYEQYF	TGTGCCTGGTCTACAGGGTCCTACGAGCAGTACTTC
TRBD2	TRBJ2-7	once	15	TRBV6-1	CASSENLGLAYEQYF	TGTGCCAGCAGTGAAAATCTAGGACTAGCGTACGAGCAGTACTTC